This TCR beta chain was sequenced during a study of response to subunit inactivated influenza vaccine. Between the trimmed V and J ends, which lost 1 base and 2 bases, there was a span of 14 bases. The CDR3 length is 17 residues. TCRdb recomputed calls from the RT-PCR reads with MiXCR, one row per CDR3 protein. The sample lists a few hundred thousand distinct CDR3 sequences; around 22% were seen once. This chain connects TRBV12-3 or TRBV12-4 to TRBJ2-2; possible D gene TRBD1, 5 bases. The sample in question was PBMCs from blood, obtained about 20 months after vaccination. This receptor was identified in a man aged 50-75 years who received an inactivated influenza vaccine. The CDR3 region is CASSLDAGKGNTGELFF. The CDR3 DNA sequence: TGTGCCAGCAGTTTAGACGCAGGGAAGGGAAACACCGGGGAGCTGTTTTTT.